Presented here are 17 T cell receptor beta chains from one specimen sequenced in a study of T cells after posttransplantation cyclophosphamide. TCRdb keeps only in-frame clones here, not all; method: immunoSEQ multiplex PCR. In the table there are tens of thousands of clones, roughly 90% of which are singletons. Methotrexate plus calcineurin inhibitor accompanied controls' myeloablative marrow transplants; sampling was 1 year later. Sequenced material: PBMCs, taken after an allogeneic stem cell transplant with a calcineurin inhibitor and methotrexate. The receptors were sampled from a female patient between 50 and 59 years old who received an allogeneic stem cell transplant from an unrelated donor, was CMV-positive, and had chronic GVHD only. Some T cells may arise from the graft donor.

This chain uses TRBV7-9 with TRBJ1-1, with TRBD1 matching over 7 bases. Germline CDR1 is SEHNR and CDR2 is FQNEAQ (reference sequence). V shed 5 bases and J 1 base; nucleotides not matched to a gene: 13. CDR3 length: 17 residues. The CDR3 nucleotides are TGTGCCAGCAGCGAAACAGGGGCCCGAAAAACGAACACTGAAGCTTTCTTT. It is translated as CASSETGARKTNTEAFF.

Written as DNA, the CDR3 is TGTGCCAGCAGCTTAGCGTTCGGGGGACAGGGGCTCGAGCAGTACTTC. Translation gives CASSLAFGGQGLEQYF. The chain employs TRBV7-6 and TRBJ2-7; TRBD1 matches at 10 bases. Per germline, CDR1 SGHVS and CDR2 FNYEAQ. The V and J ends lost 0 bases and 6 bases, in that order; junction bases with no gene match: 8. The CDR3 spans 16 residues.

The chain uses TRBV7-9 and TRBJ2-7; maybe TRBD2 (7 bases). Trimming took 5 bases from V and 4 from J, leaving 15 bases between them. The CDR3 runs to 14 residues. In germline, CDR1 is SEHNR, CDR2 FQNEAQ (reference sequence). CDR3 nucleotides: TGTGCCAGCAGCATCGGGGGCGGGGGTTACGAGCAGTACTTC. It translates to CASSIGGGGYEQYF.

This clone has just one count. The chain employs TRBV28 and TRBJ2-3; D is unresolved. Germline CDR1 reads MDHEN; CDR2 reads SYDVKM. This CDR3 has 11 residues. With 8 bases removed from V and 7 bases from J, the gap between germline ends came to 10 bases. This CDR3 is CASALLNTQYF. For the CDR3, the DNA is TGTGCCAGCGCACTGCTAAATACGCAGTATTTT.

This rearrangement joins TRBV27 to TRBJ2-6; unclear D gene. CDR1 is MNHEY, CDR2 SMNVEV, per germline (reference sequence). CDR3 length equals 13 residues. Trimming took off 6 bases at V and 0 bases at J, with 3 bases between the two ends. The chain's CDR3 is CASSNSGANVLTF. DNA for the CDR3: TGTGCCAGCAGCAACTCTGGGGCCAACGTCCTGACTTTC.

V and J are TRBV25-1 and TRBJ1-5, with D unresolved. The CDR3 covers 16 residues. Germline V gene data show CDR1 as MGHDK and CDR2 as SYGVNS. V lost 1 base and J lost 0, with 10 bases in between. The DNA of the CDR3 is TGTGCCAGCAGTGAATCTTCGGGGTATAGCAATCAGCCCCAGCATTTT. Protein sequence: CASSESSGYSNQPQHF.

The V gene is TRBV27, the J gene TRBJ2-5; the D gene is possibly TRBD1 (6 bases). The CDR3 has 13 residues. Germline V gene lookup returns CDR1 MNHEY and CDR2 SMNVEV (reference sequence). Trimming pared 5 bases from V and 5 bases from J, leaving 12 bases between. The CDR3 here is CASSLTGWETQYF. Written as DNA, the CDR3 is TGTGCCAGCAGTCTAACAGGGTGGGAGACCCAGTACTTC.

The V call is TRBV5-1, the J call TRBJ2-7; 7 nucleotides align to TRBD2. The trim removed 8 bases at V and 4 bases at J, leaving 6 bases unmatched. The CDR3 is made up of 12 amino acids. The germline CDR1 and CDR2 sequences are SGHRS and YFSETQ. Written as DNA, the CDR3 is TGCGCCAGTTCTGAGGGAGGGTACGAGCAGTACTTC. It codes for CASSEGGYEQYF.

A note on this clone: The junction shows a germline mismatch at one end, possibly a read error. The chain is built from TRBV7-7 and TRBJ2-5, with TRBD2 identical over 7 bases. This CDR3 is 17 amino acids long. Germline V gene data show CDR1 as SSHAT and CDR2 as FNYEAQ (reference sequence). CDR3: CASSLGPSGETQETQYF. In nucleotides, the CDR3 is TGTGCTAGCAGCTTAGGTCCGAGCGGGGAAACTCAAGAGACCCAGTACTTC.

V is TRBV7-2 and J is TRBJ2-7, with a weak D call TRBD2 (5 bases). The length of the CDR3 is 14 residues. Germline loops: CDR1 SGHTA, CDR2 FQGNSA. V shed 5 bases and J shed 2 bases, with 13 bases lying between them. CDR3 sequence: CASSPRTQTYEQYF. DNA of the CDR3: TGTGCCAGCAGCCCACGGACTCAAACCTACGAGCAGTACTTC.

The chain has TRBV30 and TRBJ2-3, with 9 bases identical to TRBD2. The V segment lost 2 bases and the J segment 5 bases; nucleotides outside the gene matches: 2. The germline V gene encodes CDR1 GTSNPN and CDR2 SVGIG (reference sequence). The CDR3 runs 13 residues. As DNA, the CDR3 is TGTGCCTGGAGTAAACTAGCGGGAGATACGCAGTATTTT. This sequence encodes CAWSKLAGDTQYF.

This chain connects TRBV18 to TRBJ1-5; a weak D match, TRBD1 (5 bases). The length of the CDR3 is 13 residues. Looked up from germline, CDR1 is KGHSH and CDR2 is LQKENI. V was trimmed by 6 bases and J by 7 bases, leaving 13 bases between them. Written as DNA, the CDR3 is TGTGCCAGCTCCCCCACCCACAGGCAGCCCCAGCATTTT. This translates into CASSPTHRQPQHF.

The chain joins TRBV19 to TRBJ1-1; D unresolved. Trimming removed 3 bases at V and 0 bases at J, with 5 bases between. The CDR3 covers 13 residues. Germline V gene lookup returns CDR1 LNHDA and CDR2 SQIVND (reference sequence). The CDR3 sequence is CASSIDMNTEAFF. Here the CDR3 DNA reads TGTGCCAGTAGTATCGACATGAACACTGAAGCTTTCTTT.

The chain carries TRBV30 and TRBJ1-2, with D possibly TRBD1 on 5 matching bases. V was clipped by 2 bases and J by 4 bases, with 17 bases between them. CDR1 GTSNPN and CDR2 SVGIG come from the germline V gene (reference sequence). This CDR3 has 15 residues. The CDR3 region has the DNA TGTGCCTGGAGTCCCCGGGGGAGGGACCTCTATGGCTACACCTTC. Amino acid sequence: CAWSPRGRDLYGYTF.

The genes are TRBV27 and TRBJ1-1, with 8 bases identical to TRBD1. Germline trimming cut 5 bases from V and 0 bases from J; bases unmatched to any gene: 2. Germline V gives CDR1 MNHEY, CDR2 SMNVEV (reference sequence). The CDR3 sequence is 14 residues long. DNA of the CDR3: TGTGCCAGCAGTCGGACAGGGATGAACACTGAAGCTTTCTTT. This translates into CASSRTGMNTEAFF.

The V call is TRBV2, the J call TRBJ1-3; D is undetermined. V lost 4 bases to trimming and J lost 0 bases, with 13 bases between them. This CDR3 contains 16 residues. The germline V gene has CDR1 SNHLY and CDR2 FYNNEI. CDR3 in amino acids: CASSVMTASSGNTIYF. In DNA form, the CDR3 reads TGTGCCAGCAGTGTTATGACCGCTAGCTCTGGAAACACCATATATTTT.

The chain combines TRBV7-9 with TRBJ1-1; 7 bases are a match to TRBD1. The germline V gene encodes CDR1 SEHNR and CDR2 FQNEAQ (reference sequence). The CDR3 loop spans 15 amino acids. V shed 4 bases and J 0 bases; nucleotides not matched to a gene: 5. The CDR3 sequence: CASSSRGLMNTEAFF. The DNA for the CDR3 is TGTGCCAGCAGCTCAAGGGGGCTCATGAACACTGAAGCTTTCTTT.